These T cell receptor beta chains were read from a single sample in a study of cytomegalovirus exposure and HLA in healthy donors. Measured with immunoSEQ multiplex PCR; TCRdb has only the in-frame clones, and not every one. The table shows fewer than 130,000 clones, with 60% to 85% occurring only once. The sample comprised PBMCs. Every receptor here comes from a female donor in good health and CMV-seropositive. Both conserved end residues are part of each CDR3. D genes are given only for firm matches. Only some rows state a clone size, as once, few, many or a class for expanded clones.

V	size	J	D	DNA	CDR3
TRBV5-5	.	TRBJ1-1	.	TGTGCCAGCAGCTTTTTGCAGGGCGGCACTGAAGCTTTCTTT	CASSFLQGGTEAFF
TRBV7-3	.	TRBJ2-3	TRBD2	TGTGCCAGCAGCTTAAGTGCTAGCGGGACCGCAGATACGCAGTATTTT	CASSLSASGTADTQYF
TRBV4-1	.	TRBJ2-1	TRBD2	TGCGCCAGCAGCCAGTCCCCCGTAGCGGGGACCTACAATGAGCAGTTCTTC	CASSQSPVAGTYNEQFF
TRBV5-1	.	TRBJ2-3	.	TGCGCCAGCAGCTTGGATAGCATCCACACAGATACGCAGTATTTT	CASSLDSIHTDTQYF
TRBV6-5	once	TRBJ2-3	TRBD2	TGTGCCAGCAGTTCAGCGGGAGGCCCCACAGATACGCAGTATTTT	CASSSAGGPTDTQYF
TRBV4-1	.	TRBJ2-7	TRBD2	TGCGCCAGCAGCCAAAACAACGCGGGGGGCTATGCCTACGAGCAGTACTTC	CASSQNNAGGYAYEQYF
TRBV7-3	.	TRBJ1-5	.	TGTGCCAGCAGCTTAGGGAGGGCATGGGATCAGCCCCAGCATTTT	CASSLGRAWDQPQHF
TRBV18	.	TRBJ1-4	TRBD1	TGTGCCAGCTCACACTCGACAGGGAATACGAATGAAAAACTGTTTTTT	CASSHSTGNTNEKLFF
TRBV5-5	.	TRBJ1-5	.	TGTGCCAGCAGCTTCGCCGGTCAGCCCCAGCATTTT	CASSFAGQPQHF
TRBV6-5	.	TRBJ2-3	TRBD2	TGTGCCAGCAGTCAGCGGGGCGTCAGGGATACGCAGTATTTT	CASSQRGVRDTQYF
TRBV7-2	.	TRBJ2-7	.	TGTGCCAGCAGCCCCCTAAAGACCCAGGGTTATATCTACGAGCAGTACTTC	CASSPLKTQGYIYEQYF
TRBV7-2	.	TRBJ2-7	.	TGTGCCAGCCGCTCGGAGGCGGGAAGGTACGAGCAGTACTTC	CASRSEAGRYEQYF
TRBV19	.	TRBJ2-7	.	TGTGCCAGTAGTAACCATGCGGGGCCGGAGCAGTACTTC	CASSNHAGPEQYF
TRBV5-4	.	TRBJ2-3	.	TGTGCCAGCAGCTCTCCCCCGGGATTCGACACAGATACGCAGTATTTT	CASSSPPGFDTDTQYF
TRBV5-5	.	TRBJ2-5	.	TGTGCCAGCAGCTTACTGGACAGCATAGAGACCCAGTACTTC	CASSLLDSIETQYF
TRBV6-5	.	TRBJ1-2	.	TGTGCCAGCAGTTACTCGAAGCTGGGGGGCTATGGCTACACCTTC	CASSYSKLGGYGYTF
TRBV2	.	TRBJ1-2	TRBD1	TGTGCCAGCCGAACCGGGACAGGGGGTGGAGGCTACACCTTC	CASRTGTGGGGYTF
TRBV7-6	.	TRBJ2-7	.	TGTGCCAGCAGCCAATCAGGGTTACCCTACGAGCAGTACTTC	CASSQSGLPYEQYF
TRBV6-1	.	TRBJ2-7	.	TGTGCCAGCAGTGAGACTAGTCTTGGCGAGCAGTACTTC	CASSETSLGEQYF
TRBV7-3	.	TRBJ1-1	.	TGTGCCAGCAAGGCTCGGGGGGAACTGAACACTGAAGCTTTCTTT	CASKARGELNTEAFF
TRBV4-2	.	TRBJ2-5	TRBD2	TGTGCCAGCAGCCCCCGGGGAAGCGGGGGGGCGGGAGAGACCCAGTACTTC	CASSPRGSGGAGETQYF
TRBV30	.	TRBJ1-4	.	TGTGCCTGGAGTGACTCCGGGGAACTGTTTTTT	CAWSDSGELFF
TRBV7-9	.	TRBJ2-7	.	TGTGCCAGCAGCTTAGCGGCTAGTCGTACGTACGAGCAGTACTTC	CASSLAASRTYEQYF
TRBV5-1	.	TRBJ1-2	.	TGCGCCAGCAGCTCGGCCACAGGGATCTATGGCTACACCTTC	CASSSATGIYGYTF
TRBV5-1	.	TRBJ2-2	TRBD1	TGCGCCAGCAGCTTTAGACAGGGCGGGAACACCGGGGAGCTGTTTTTT	CASSFRQGGNTGELFF
TRBV7-9	.	TRBJ1-1	.	TGTGCCAGCAGCTTAACGTCGGTGAACACTGAAGCTTTCTTT	CASSLTSVNTEAFF
TRBV2	.	TRBJ2-7	.	TGTGCCAGCAGTGTGCGGGACGAGCAGTACTTC	CASSVRDEQYF
TRBV28	.	TRBJ1-5	.	TGTGCCAGCGGCACGGGAGCTAAGGGCGGCAATCAGCCCCAGCATTTT	CASGTGAKGGNQPQHF